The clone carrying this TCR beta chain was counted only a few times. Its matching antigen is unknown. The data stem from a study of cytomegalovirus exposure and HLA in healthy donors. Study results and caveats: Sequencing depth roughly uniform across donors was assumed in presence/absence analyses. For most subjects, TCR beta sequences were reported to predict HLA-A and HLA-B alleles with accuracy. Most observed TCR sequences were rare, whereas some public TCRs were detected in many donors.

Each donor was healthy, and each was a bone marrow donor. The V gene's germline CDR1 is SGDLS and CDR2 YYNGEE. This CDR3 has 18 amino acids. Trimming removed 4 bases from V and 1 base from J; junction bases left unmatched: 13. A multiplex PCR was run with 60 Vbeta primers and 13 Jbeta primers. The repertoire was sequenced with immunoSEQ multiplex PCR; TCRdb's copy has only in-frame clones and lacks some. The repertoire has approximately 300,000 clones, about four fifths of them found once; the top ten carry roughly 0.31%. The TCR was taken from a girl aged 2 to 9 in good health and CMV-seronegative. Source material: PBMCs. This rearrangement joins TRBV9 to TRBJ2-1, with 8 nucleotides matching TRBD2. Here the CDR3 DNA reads TGTGCCAGCAGCCCTGTACGGGGGGGGCGGCGGTCCTACAATGAGCAGTTCTTC. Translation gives CASSPVRGGRRSYNEQFF.